Listed below are T cell receptor beta chains from one sample, sequenced in a study of T cell changes during pregnancy in multiple sclerosis. TCRdb's table, derived via immunoSEQ multiplex PCR, lists solely in-frame clones and lacks some. In the table there are approximately 74,000 clones, around 92% of which are singletons. The sample here was peripheral blood, taken before pregnancy. Source of these receptors: a female donor with multiple sclerosis, enrolled in a pregnancy study. Each CDR3 is given with its conserved first and last residue. A D gene is named only where the DNA matches it firmly. Clone size is stated in some rows and not others, as once, few, many or a class when expanded.

TRBV10-1	TRBJ2-5	-	TRBD1	CASSEDRGQETQYF	TGCGCCAGCAGTGAGGACAGGGGGCAAGAGACCCAGTACTTC
TRBV11-2	TRBJ2-5	few	-	CASSRGGYTTETQYF	TGTGCCAGCAGCCGAGGCGGGTATACAACGGAGACCCAGTACTTC
TRBV21-1	TRBJ1-1	-	-	CASSPRQGSNTEAFF	TGTGCCAGCAGCCCCCGACAGGGGTCGAACACTGAAGCTTTCTTT
TRBV5-5	TRBJ2-5	once	TRBD2	CASLSTSGRGWETQYF	TGTGCCAGCCTTTCGACTAGCGGGAGGGGTTGGGAGACCCAGTACTTC
TRBV19	TRBJ1-5	-	-	CASSMRDSNQPQHF	TGTGCCAGTAGTATGCGAGATAGCAATCAGCCCCAGCATTTT
TRBV19	TRBJ2-5	-	TRBD2	CASSIAVRLAGGLETQYF	TGTGCCAGTAGTATAGCCGTTAGACTAGCGGGAGGCCTAGAGACCCAGTACTTC
TRBV11-2	TRBJ2-7	-	TRBD2	CASSKAGGGYEQYF	TGTGCCAGCAGCAAAGCGGGAGGGGGTTACGAGCAGTACTTC
TRBV7-2	TRBJ2-7	-	-	CASSLGGTFYEQYF	TGTGCCAGCAGCTTAGGGGGGACATTCTACGAGCAGTACTTC
TRBV7-3	TRBJ2-6	-	TRBD1	CASSYAVQGAGANVLTF	TGTGCCAGCAGCTACGCTGTACAGGGGGCTGGGGCCAACGTCCTGACTTTC
TRBV7-6	TRBJ1-1	once	-	CASSLAQNTEAFF	TGTGCCAGCAGCTTAGCTCAGAACACTGAAGCTTTCTTT
TRBV5-3	TRBJ2-7	-	-	CARSSQGVHEQYF	TGTGCCAGAAGCTCACAGGGCGTCCACGAGCAGTACTTC
TRBV30	TRBJ2-5	-	-	CAWSGGAQETQYF	TGTGCCTGGAGTGGCGGAGCCCAAGAGACCCAGTACTTC
TRBV2	TRBJ2-7	-	TRBD1	CASDPTGGWLNEQYF	TGTGCCAGCGATCCGACAGGGGGCTGGTTGAACGAGCAGTACTTC
TRBV12-5	TRBJ2-5	-	-	CASGLSGQETQYF	TGTGCTAGTGGTTTAAGCGGCCAAGAGACCCAGTACTTC
TRBV5-6	TRBJ2-5	-	TRBD2	CASSFNNLAGRDFGETQYF	TGTGCCAGCAGCTTTAACAATTTAGCGGGGAGGGATTTCGGGGAGACCCAGTACTTC
TRBV28	TRBJ2-1	-	TRBD2	CASKASGIGEQFF	TGTGCCAGCAAAGCTAGCGGGATTGGTGAGCAGTTCTTC
TRBV27	TRBJ2-1	once	TRBD2	CASSIAGGTYNEQFF	TGTGCCAGCTCAATAGCGGGAGGGACCTACAATGAGCAGTTCTTC
TRBV10-3	TRBJ2-7	-	TRBD2	CATSGNSYEQYF	TGTGCCACTAGCGGGAACTCCTACGAGCAGTACTTC
TRBV28	TRBJ1-5	-	-	CASSPRSFGPQHF	TGTGCCAGCAGTCCGCGGTCATTCGGGCCCCAGCATTTT
TRBV14	TRBJ2-2	-	-	CASSPLPGTGELFF	TGTGCCAGCAGCCCCTTACCGGGGACAGGGGAGCTGTTTTTT
TRBV7-3	TRBJ2-1	once	TRBD2	CASSLLAERYNEQFF	TGTGCCAGCAGCCTACTAGCGGAGAGATACAATGAGCAGTTCTTC
TRBV29-1	TRBJ2-1	-	-	CSVESLLLRSEQFF	TGCAGCGTTGAGTCTCTTTTACTCCGAAGTGAGCAGTTCTTC
TRBV5-1	TRBJ2-7	-	-	CASSSGLEPSIYEQYF	TGCGCCAGCAGCTCGGGACTGGAGCCCTCAATATACGAGCAGTACTTC
TRBV18	TRBJ2-7	-	-	CASSPRAGGTYEQYF	TGTGCCAGCTCACCTAGGGCAGGAGGGACCTACGAGCAGTACTTC
TRBV7-9	TRBJ2-7	-	-	CASSHSGGRGRHEQYF	TGTGCCAGCAGCCACTCGGGGGGCAGGGGGCGGCACGAGCAGTACTTC
TRBV2	TRBJ1-2	-	-	CASSWWQNYGYTF	TGTGCCAGCAGTTGGTGGCAAAACTATGGCTACACCTTC
TRBV14	TRBJ2-7	-	-	CASSRTGRGEQYF	TGTGCCAGCAGCCGAACAGGGAGGGGCGAGCAGTACTTC
TRBV30	TRBJ1-5	-	-	CAWSVQQNQPQHF	TGTGCCTGGAGTGTACAACAAAATCAGCCCCAGCATTTT
TRBV28	TRBJ2-7	-	TRBD2	CATTRAGAPYTSYEQYF	TGTGCCACCACCAGAGCGGGAGCCCCCTATACCTCCTACGAGCAGTACTTC
TRBV7-3	TRBJ2-1	-	TRBD1	CASSSGGQNNEQFF	TGTGCCAGCAGCTCAGGGGGTCAGAACAATGAGCAGTTCTTC
TRBV11-3	TRBJ2-1	-	TRBD1	CASSLDSRGPDNEQFF	TGTGCCAGCAGCTTAGATTCGAGGGGGCCTGACAATGAGCAGTTCTTC
TRBV4-3	TRBJ2-2	-	TRBD1	CASSQDTGVTGELFF	TGCGCCAGCAGCCAAGACACAGGGGTCACCGGGGAGCTGTTTTTT
TRBV5-6	TRBJ1-2	-	TRBD1	CASRSGQGPGYTF	TGTGCCAGCAGATCGGGACAGGGGCCGGGCTACACCTTC
TRBV14	TRBJ2-7	-	TRBD1	CASSRQGPPGEQYF	TGTGCCAGCAGCCGACAGGGGCCCCCAGGGGAGCAGTACTTC
TRBV5-6	TRBJ2-7	-	TRBD2	CASSLGVGRQSSYEQYF	TGTGCCAGCAGCTTGGGGGTCGGGAGGCAAAGCTCCTACGAGCAGTACTTC
TRBV28	TRBJ1-2	-	-	CASRDTTNYGYTF	TGTGCCAGCAGGGACACAACTAACTATGGCTACACCTTC
TRBV5-6	TRBJ2-7	-	-	CASSLVRYHEQYF	TGTGCCAGCAGCTTGGTCCGGTACCACGAGCAGTACTTC
TRBV2	TRBJ2-1	-	TRBD2	CASRRDSGSVTFGDEQFF	TGTGCCAGCAGACGAGATAGCGGGAGCGTCACTTTTGGCGATGAGCAGTTCTTC
TRBV6-4	TRBJ2-3	-	-	CASRESGSTDTQYF	TGTGCCAGCAGAGAAAGCGGGAGCACAGATACGCAGTATTTT
TRBV20-1	TRBJ1-1	-	-	CSVRGNTEAFF	TGCAGTGTGCGGGGGAACACTGAAGCTTTCTTT
TRBV7-8	TRBJ2-7	-	TRBD1	CASRRPTGENYEQYF	TGTGCCAGCAGACGTCCTACAGGGGAAAACTACGAGCAGTACTTC
TRBV11-2	TRBJ1-3	few	TRBD1	CASSRLGQGSSGNTIYF	TGTGCCAGCAGTAGGTTGGGACAGGGAAGCTCTGGAAACACCATATATTTT
TRBV19	TRBJ2-6	-	TRBD1	CATTRTGGSGGANVLTF	TGTGCCACCACCAGGACAGGTGGGTCAGGGGGGGCCAACGTCCTGACTTTC
TRBV29-1	TRBJ2-7	-	-	CSVRGTNSYEQYF	TGCAGCGTTAGGGGGACTAACTCCTACGAGCAGTACTTC
TRBV7-9	TRBJ1-1	-	-	CASSDLGKLNTEAFF	TGTGCCAGCAGCGACCTAGGAAAATTGAACACTGAAGCTTTCTTT
TRBV6-5	TRBJ2-1	-	TRBD2	CASSYHGGRSYNEQFF	TGTGCCAGCAGTTACCACGGGGGGAGGTCCTACAATGAGCAGTTCTTC
TRBV4-3	TRBJ2-6	-	-	CASSQDGGGSGANVLTF	TGCGCCAGCAGCCAAGATGGCGGAGGGTCTGGGGCCAACGTCCTGACTTTC
TRBV6-6	TRBJ1-3	-	-	CASSYSPGARNTIYF	TGTGCCAGCAGTTACTCACCAGGGGCCCGAAACACCATATATTTT
TRBV9	TRBJ2-3	once	TRBD1	CASSVEGQGTDTQYF	TGTGCCAGCAGCGTAGAGGGACAGGGGACAGATACGCAGTATTTT
TRBV5-1	TRBJ1-2	-	-	CASGGRNYGYTF	TGCGCCAGTGGGGGCAGAAACTATGGCTACACCTTC
TRBV15	TRBJ2-2	once	-	CATSRDLVLMVAGELFF	TGTGCCACCAGCAGAGATCTGGTTCTAATGGTTGCCGGGGAGCTGTTTTTT
TRBV21-1	TRBJ1-2	-	-	CASSWEFSHGYTF	TGTGCCAGCAGCTGGGAGTTCTCGCATGGCTACACCTTC
TRBV7-9	TRBJ2-2	-	-	CASSLGEQGRELFF	TGTGCCAGCAGCTTAGGTGAACAGGGACGGGAGCTGTTTTTT
TRBV5-4	TRBJ2-5	-	TRBD1	CASSIYATGGQETQYF	TGTGCCAGCAGCATATACGCGACAGGGGGGCAAGAGACCCAGTACTTC
TRBV9	TRBJ2-7	-	TRBD2	CASSPQSSGGREQYF	TGTGCCAGCAGCCCCCAGAGTAGCGGGGGTAGGGAGCAGTACTTC